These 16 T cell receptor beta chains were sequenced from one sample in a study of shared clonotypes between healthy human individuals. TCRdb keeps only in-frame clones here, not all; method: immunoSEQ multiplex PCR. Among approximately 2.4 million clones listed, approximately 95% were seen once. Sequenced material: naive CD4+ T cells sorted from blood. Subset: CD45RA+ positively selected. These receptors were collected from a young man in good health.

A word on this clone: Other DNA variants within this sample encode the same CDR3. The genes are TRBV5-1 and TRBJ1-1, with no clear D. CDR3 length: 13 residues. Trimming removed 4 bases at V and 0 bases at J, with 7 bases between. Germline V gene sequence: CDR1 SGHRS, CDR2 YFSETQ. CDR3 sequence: CASSTDVNTEAFF. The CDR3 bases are TGCGCCAGCAGCACGGACGTGAACACTGAAGCTTTCTTT.

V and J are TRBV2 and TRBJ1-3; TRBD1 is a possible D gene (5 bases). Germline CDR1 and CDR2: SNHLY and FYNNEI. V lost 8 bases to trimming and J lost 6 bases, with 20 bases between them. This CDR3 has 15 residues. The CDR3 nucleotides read TGTGCCAGCCTTATGGGGCCTCCTTCGAAAAACACCATATATTTT. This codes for CASLMGPPSKNTIYF.

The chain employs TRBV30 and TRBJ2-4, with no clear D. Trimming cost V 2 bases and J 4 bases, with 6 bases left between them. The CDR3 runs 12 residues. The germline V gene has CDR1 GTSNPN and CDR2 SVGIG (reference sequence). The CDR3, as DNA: TGTGCCTGGAGTAGGCAGAAAAACATTCAGTACTTC. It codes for CAWSRQKNIQYF.

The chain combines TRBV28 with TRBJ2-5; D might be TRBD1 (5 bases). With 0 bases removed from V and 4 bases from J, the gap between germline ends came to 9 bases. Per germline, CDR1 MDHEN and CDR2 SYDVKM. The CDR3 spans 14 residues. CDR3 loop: CASSLWQGTETQYF. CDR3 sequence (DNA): TGTGCCAGCAGTTTATGGCAGGGAACAGAGACCCAGTACTTC.

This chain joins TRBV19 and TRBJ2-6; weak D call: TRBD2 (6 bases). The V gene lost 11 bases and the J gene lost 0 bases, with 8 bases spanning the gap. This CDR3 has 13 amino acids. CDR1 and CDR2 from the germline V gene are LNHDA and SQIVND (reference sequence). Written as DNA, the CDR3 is TGTGCCTCGGGGGACTCTGGGGCCAACGTCCTGACTTTC. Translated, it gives CASGDSGANVLTF.

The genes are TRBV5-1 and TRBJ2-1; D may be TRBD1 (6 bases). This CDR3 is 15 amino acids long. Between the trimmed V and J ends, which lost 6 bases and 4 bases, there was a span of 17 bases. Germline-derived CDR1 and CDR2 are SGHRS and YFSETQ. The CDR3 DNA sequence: TGCGCCAGCACTCCAACAGGGACGTCTTACAATGAGCAGTTCTTC. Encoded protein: CASTPTGTSYNEQFF.

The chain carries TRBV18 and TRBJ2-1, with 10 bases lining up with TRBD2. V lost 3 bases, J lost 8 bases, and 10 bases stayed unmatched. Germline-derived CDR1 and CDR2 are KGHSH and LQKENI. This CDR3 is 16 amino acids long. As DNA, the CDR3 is TGTGCCAGCTCACCTCCGGTAGCGGGAGGTAGCGATGAGCAGTTCTTC. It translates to CASSPPVAGGSDEQFF.

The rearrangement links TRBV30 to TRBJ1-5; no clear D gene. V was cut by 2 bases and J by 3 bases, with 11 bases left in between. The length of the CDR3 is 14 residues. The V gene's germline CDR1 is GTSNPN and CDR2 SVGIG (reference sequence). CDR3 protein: CAWSKGILNQPQHF. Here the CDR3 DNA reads TGTGCCTGGAGTAAAGGGATTCTCAATCAGCCCCAGCATTTT.

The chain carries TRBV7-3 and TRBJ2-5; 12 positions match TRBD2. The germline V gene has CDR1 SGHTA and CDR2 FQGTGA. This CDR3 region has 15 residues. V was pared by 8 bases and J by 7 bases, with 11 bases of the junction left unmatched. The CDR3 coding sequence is TGTGCCAGCTCTCCACTAGCGGGGGGCCTTGGGACCCAGTACTTC. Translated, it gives CASSPLAGGLGTQYF.

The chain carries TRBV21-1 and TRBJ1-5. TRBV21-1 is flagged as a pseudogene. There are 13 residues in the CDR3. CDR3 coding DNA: TGTGCCAGCAGCAGGGGTTGGAATCAGCCCCAGCATTTT. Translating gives CASSRGWNQPQHF.

The DNA for the CDR3 is TGTGCCAGTAGCCTCGAAGGGGGTGGTGCCTATGGCTACACCTTC. Encoded protein: CASSLEGGGAYGYTF. V usage is TRBV19 and J usage is TRBJ1-2, with D possibly matching TRBD1 (6 bases). Between the trimmed V and J ends, which lost 6 bases and 4 bases, there was a span of 18 bases. The germline CDR1 and CDR2 sequences are LNHDA and SQIVND (reference sequence). The CDR3 is made up of 15 amino acids.

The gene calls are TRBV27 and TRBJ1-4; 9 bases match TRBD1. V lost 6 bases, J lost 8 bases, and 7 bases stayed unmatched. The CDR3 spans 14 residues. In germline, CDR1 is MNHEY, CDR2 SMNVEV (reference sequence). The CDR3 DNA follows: TGTGCCAGCAGGACAGGGGGGAAGGGGGAAAAACTGTTTTTT. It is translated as CASRTGGKGEKLFF.

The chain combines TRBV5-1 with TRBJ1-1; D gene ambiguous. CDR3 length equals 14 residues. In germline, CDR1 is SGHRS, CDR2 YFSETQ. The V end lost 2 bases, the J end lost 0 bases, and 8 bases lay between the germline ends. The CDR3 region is CASSFTHLNTEAFF. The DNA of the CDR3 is TGCGCCAGCAGCTTTACCCATTTGAACACTGAAGCTTTCTTT.

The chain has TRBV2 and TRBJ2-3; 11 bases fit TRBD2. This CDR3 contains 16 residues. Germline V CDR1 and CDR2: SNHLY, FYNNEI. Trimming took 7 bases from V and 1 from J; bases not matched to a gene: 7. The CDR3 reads CASNLAGGTGTDTQYF. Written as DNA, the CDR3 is TGTGCCAGCAATCTAGCGGGAGGCACCGGCACAGATACGCAGTATTTT.

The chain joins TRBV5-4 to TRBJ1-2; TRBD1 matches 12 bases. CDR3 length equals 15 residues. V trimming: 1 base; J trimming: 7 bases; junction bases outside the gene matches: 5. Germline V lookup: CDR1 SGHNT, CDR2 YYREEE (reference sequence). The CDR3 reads CASSLPGQGAGGYTF. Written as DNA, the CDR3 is TGTGCCAGCAGCTTGCCGGGACAGGGGGCAGGTGGCTACACCTTC. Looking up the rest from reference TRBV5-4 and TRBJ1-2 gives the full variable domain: ETGVTQSPTHLIKTRGQQVTLRCSSQSGHNTVSWYQQALGQGPQFIFQYYREEENGRGNFPPRFSGLQFPNYSSELNVNALELDDSALYLCASSLPGQGAGGYTFGSGTRLTVV.

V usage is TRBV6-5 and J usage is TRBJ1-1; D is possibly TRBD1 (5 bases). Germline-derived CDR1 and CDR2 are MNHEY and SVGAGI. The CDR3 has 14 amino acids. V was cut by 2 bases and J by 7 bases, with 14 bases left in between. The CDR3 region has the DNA TGTGCCAGCAGTTACGTCTGGGGCAGGTTTGAAGCTTTCTTT. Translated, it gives CASSYVWGRFEAFF.